This T cell receptor beta chain was sequenced during a study of early T cells in non-severe SARS-CoV-2 infection. Study-level background: Sequencing targeted bulk RNA from unsorted whole blood, leaving chains unpaired.

Germline V gene data show CDR1 as DFQATT and CDR2 as SNEGSKA (reference sequence). CDR3 size: 15 residues. Deletions cut 5 bases from V and 2 bases from J, with 17 bases between. This clonotype was seen many times. Its antigen is undetermined. Study-wide points: VDJdb matching, biased toward anti-spike CD8 responses, missed private and CD4 specificities.

Unique molecular identifiers were added to individual cDNA molecules. TCRdb processed the 5' RACE reads anew with MiXCR; each CDR3 protein has one entry. Of 68,000 or so distinct CDR3 sequences in the sample, about a tenth were seen once. Sequences were obtained from whole blood. The chain carries TRBV20-1 and TRBJ2-3; D might be TRBD1 or TRBD2, each matching 5 bases. The clonotype originates from an adult who was a healthcare worker with PCR-confirmed SARS-CoV-2 infection or an uninfected control (not recorded which). CDR3 coding DNA: TGCAGTGCTGCTTACCCGGGACGCGACACAGATACGCAGTATTTT. It translates to CSAAYPGRDTDTQYF.